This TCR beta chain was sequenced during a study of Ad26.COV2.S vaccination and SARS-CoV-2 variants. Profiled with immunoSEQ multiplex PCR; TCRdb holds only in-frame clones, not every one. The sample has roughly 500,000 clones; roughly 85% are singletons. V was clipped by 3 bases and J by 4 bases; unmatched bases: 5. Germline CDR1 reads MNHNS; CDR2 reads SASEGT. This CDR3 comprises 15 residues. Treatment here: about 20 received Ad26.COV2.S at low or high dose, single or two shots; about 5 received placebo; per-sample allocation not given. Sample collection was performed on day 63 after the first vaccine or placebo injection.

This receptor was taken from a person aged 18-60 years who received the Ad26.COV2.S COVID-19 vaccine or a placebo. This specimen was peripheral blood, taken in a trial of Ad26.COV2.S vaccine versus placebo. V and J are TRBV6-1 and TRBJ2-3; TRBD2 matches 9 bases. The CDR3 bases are TGTGCCAGCAGTGACACAGCGGGAGGAGCAGATACGCAGTATTTT. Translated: CASSDTAGGADTQYF.